This entry lists 29 T cell receptor beta chains sequenced from one sample in a study of T cell responses to AZD1222 COVID-19 vaccine. Method: immunoSEQ multiplex PCR; TCRdb's copy keeps in-frame clones and lacks some. The repertoire consists of around 71,000 clones, with approximately 80% occurring once and the leading ten covering 11% to 15%. This specimen consisted of peripheral blood, obtained 28 days after the second AZD1222 dose. The receptor set was obtained from an adult who received the AZD1222 COVID-19 vaccine.

The J gene is TRBJ1-4, the V gene TRBV29-1; tentative D call: TRBD1 (6 bases). This CDR3 spans 13 amino acids. V lost 3 bases, J lost 8 bases, and 13 bases lay in between. CDR1 and CDR2 (germline): SQVTM, ANQGSEA. CDR3 in amino acids: CSVEVRGTEKLFF. In DNA form, the CDR3 reads TGCAGCGTTGAGGTCAGGGGTACCGAAAAACTGTTTTTT. The entire variable domain, with the rest obtained from reference TRBV29-1 and TRBJ1-4, is as follows: SAVISQKPSRDICQRGTSLTIQCQVDSQVTMMFWYRQQPGQSLTLIATANQGSEATYESGFVIDKFPISRPNLTFSTLTVSNMSPEDSSIYLCSVEVRGTEKLFFGSGTQLSVL.

This clone occurred a few times. This chain joins TRBV2 and TRBJ1-1; unclear D gene. Germline CDR1 is SNHLY and CDR2 is FYNNEI. Trimming took off 1 base at V and 5 bases at J, with 11 bases between the two ends. The CDR3 is 14 residues long. This CDR3 is CASSEVGFLTEAFF. The DNA for the CDR3 is TGTGCCAGCAGTGAAGTGGGGTTTCTTACTGAAGCTTTCTTT.

The chain carries TRBV30 and TRBJ1-1, with 7 positions matching TRBD1. V shed 0 bases and J 3 bases; nucleotides not matched to a gene: 10. Germline values: CDR1 GTSNPN, CDR2 SVGIG (reference sequence). CDR3 size: 16 residues. The CDR3 loop reads CAWSVSRGRRDTEAFF. The CDR3, as DNA: TGTGCCTGGAGTGTATCGAGGGGGCGCCGGGACACTGAAGCTTTCTTT.

The chain couples TRBV25-1 to TRBJ2-7; 12 bases match TRBD1. The germline V gene has CDR1 MGHDK and CDR2 SYGVNS. Trimming took 6 bases from V and 6 from J; bases not matched to a gene: 12. The CDR3 contains 16 residues. The CDR3 DNA reads TGTGCCAGCAGCGTTCAGGCGGGACAGGGGGCGCGCGAGCAGTACTTC. Protein sequence: CASSVQAGQGAREQYF.

This clone occurred a few times. The chain is built from TRBV11-2 and TRBJ1-3, with D uncertain. This CDR3 has 19 amino acids. V lost 5 bases and J lost 2, with 25 bases in between. CDR1 is SGHAT and CDR2 is FQNNGV in the germline V gene. CDR3 region: CASSLAGTGATSPGNTIYF. CDR3 nucleotide sequence: TGTGCCAGCAGCCTAGCGGGTACGGGCGCTACCTCGCCTGGAAACACCATATATTTT.

The chain recombines TRBV9 with TRBJ2-3, with D perhaps assigned TRBD1 or TRBD2 (5 bases each). V was clipped by 4 bases and J by 3 bases, with 18 bases between them. This CDR3 is 16 amino acids long. Germline CDR1 reads SGDLS; CDR2 reads YYNGEE. This CDR3 is CASSPRGGSTTDTQYF. The DNA for the CDR3 is TGTGCCAGCAGCCCCCGGGGCGGATCGACGACAGATACGCAGTATTTT.

This chain links TRBV10-1 with TRBJ2-3; TRBD2 matches 10 bases. V lost 6 bases to trimming and J lost 4 bases; unmatched junction nucleotides: 7. Germline values: CDR1 WNHNN, CDR2 SYGVQD (reference sequence). The CDR3 extends over 15 amino acids. The chain's CDR3 is CASSRGTSAADTQYF. CDR3 nucleotides: TGCGCCAGCAGCCGTGGGACTAGCGCTGCAGATACGCAGTATTTT.

In its sample, this clone was seen a few times. The gene calls are TRBV19 and TRBJ1-2; tentatively, D is TRBD1 (6 bases). Deletions cut 1 base from V and 11 bases from J, with 26 bases between. The germline V gene encodes CDR1 LNHDA and CDR2 SQIVND (reference sequence). The CDR3 runs to 17 residues. The chain's CDR3 is CASSIVSYRVNGWWYTF. CDR3 DNA: TGTGCCAGTAGTATAGTATCCTACAGGGTTAATGGGTGGTGGTACACCTTC. The full variable domain, completed using reference TRBV19 and TRBJ1-2, is DGGITQSPKYLFRKEGQNVTLSCEQNLNHDAMYWYRQDPGQGLRLIYYSQIVNDFQKGDIAEGYSVSREKKESFPLTVTSAQKNPTAFYLCASSIVSYRVNGWWYTFGSGTRLTVV.

This rearrangement joins TRBV7-2 to TRBJ1-2; 7 nucleotides agree with TRBD1. The J segment lost 6 bases and the V segment lost 5 bases, leaving 12 bases of the junction unmatched. The CDR3 totals 15 residues. CDR1 SGHTA and CDR2 FQGNSA come from the germline V gene. CDR3 DNA sequence: TGTGCCAGCAGCCCCCAAGGGGGCAATGGGAATGGCTACACCTTC. Translating it yields CASSPQGGNGNGYTF.

This clone was seen a handful of times. V is TRBV2 and J is TRBJ1-1, with D possibly being TRBD1 (6 bases). The CDR3 length is 14 residues. The germline V gene has CDR1 SNHLY and CDR2 FYNNEI. The germline V and J ends were trimmed by 6 bases and 0 bases, with 11 bases remaining between them. The CDR3 DNA reads as TGTGCCAGCAGAAGGGACATCATGAACACTGAAGCTTTCTTT. Translation gives CASRRDIMNTEAFF. The full variable domain, with the rest looked up from reference TRBV2 and TRBJ1-1, is EPEVTQTPSHQVTQMGQEVILRCVPISNHLYFYWYRQILGQKVEFLVSFYNNEISEKSEIFDDQFSVERPDGSNFTLKIRSTKLEDSAMYFCASRRDIMNTEAFFGQGTRLTVV.

This clone was observed a single time. This chain links TRBV5-1 with TRBJ2-1; TRBD2 aligns across 12 bases. Losses at the gene ends were 3 bases for V and 8 bases for J; bases not matched to a gene: 6. CDR1 is SGHRS, CDR2 YFSETQ, per germline. The CDR3 loop spans 15 amino acids. The CDR3 here is CASSSLAGGPHEQFF. In DNA form, the CDR3 reads TGCGCCAGCAGCTCCCTAGCGGGGGGGCCGCATGAGCAGTTCTTC.

The rearrangement uses TRBV2 and TRBJ2-5; D remains ambiguous. From germline, CDR1 is SNHLY and CDR2 FYNNEI. This CDR3 has 11 amino acids. The ends were cut back, 11 bases at V and 5 bases at J, with 12 bases in the middle. CDR3 DNA sequence: TGTGCCGGAAGAACAGCGGAGACCCAGTACTTC. It translates to CAGRTAETQYF.

CDR3: CASDIAGGIDEQFF. DNA of the CDR3: TGTGCCAGCGACATCGCGGGGGGGATCGATGAGCAGTTCTTC. J is TRBJ2-1 and V is TRBV2, with TRBD2 identical over 9 bases. Germline V lookup: CDR1 SNHLY, CDR2 FYNNEI. This CDR3 comprises 14 residues. With V trimmed by 8 bases and J by 8 bases, 10 bases remained unmatched.

The chain employs TRBV7-2 and TRBJ1-5; 8 nucleotides align to TRBD1. The CDR3 covers 19 residues. Looked up from germline, CDR1 is SGHTA and CDR2 is FQGNSA. The V segment lost 0 bases and the J segment 0 bases; nucleotides outside the gene matches: 10. The CDR3 DNA sequence: TGTGCCAGCAGCTTAGCTCAGGGGGCGGGCCGTTATAGCAATCAGCCCCAGCATTTT. Its protein product is CASSLAQGAGRYSNQPQHF.

This rearrangement joins TRBV19 to TRBJ2-3; D remains unclear. The CDR3 contains 10 residues. CDR1 and CDR2 (germline): LNHDA, SQIVND (reference sequence). Trimming took off 5 bases at V and 4 bases at J, with 1 base between the two ends. CDR3 residues: CASSADTQYF. The CDR3 DNA follows: TGTGCCAGTAGTGCAGATACGCAGTATTTT.

The V gene is TRBV27, the J gene TRBJ1-2, with a possible D match to TRBD1 (5 bases). V gave up 5 bases and J gave up 8 bases, with 21 bases separating them. CDR3 length: 15 residues. The V gene's germline CDR1 is MNHEY and CDR2 SMNVEV (reference sequence). CDR3 region: CASSPAGLAGLGYTF. Written as DNA, the CDR3 is TGTGCCAGCAGTCCAGCAGGGCTGGCAGGCTTAGGCTACACCTTC.

CDR3 loop: CASSLGQINQPQHF. DNA for the CDR3: TGTGCCAGCTCACTCGGACAGATAAATCAGCCCCAGCATTTT. The chain joins TRBV18 to TRBJ1-5, with D maybe TRBD1 (6 bases). V was clipped by 4 bases and J by 4 bases, with 11 bases between them. The CDR3 loop spans 14 amino acids. Germline V CDR1 and CDR2: KGHSH, LQKENI.

V gene TRBV10-3 combines with J gene TRBJ2-2; D may be TRBD2 (5 bases). The germline CDR1 and CDR2 sequences are ENHRY and SYGVKD. V dropped 7 bases and J dropped 2 bases, with 8 bases sitting between them. The CDR3 extends over 13 amino acids. CDR3 bases: TGTGCCATCATCCGGGAAAACACCGGGGAGCTGTTTTTT. Amino acid sequence: CAIIRENTGELFF.

The CDR3 region is CASSLAMGGPDNEQFF. As DNA, the CDR3 is TGCGCCAGCAGCTTGGCCATGGGGGGGCCTGACAATGAGCAGTTCTTC. This rearrangement joins TRBV5-1 to TRBJ2-1; D may be TRBD2 (7 bases). This CDR3 spans 16 amino acids. The V gene's germline CDR1 is SGHRS and CDR2 YFSETQ. Deletions cut 0 bases from V and 5 bases from J, with 15 bases between.

The chain couples TRBV9 to TRBJ1-2; perhaps TRBD1 as D (6 bases). CDR3 length: 14 residues. CDR1 is SGDLS, CDR2 YYNGEE, per germline. V was trimmed by 1 base and J by 4 bases, leaving 11 bases between them. This CDR3 is CASSVNPDSYGYTF. The CDR3 DNA reads TGTGCCAGCAGCGTAAATCCGGACAGCTATGGCTACACCTTC.

V usage is TRBV6-1 and J usage is TRBJ1-5; D is unresolved. Deletions cut 2 bases from V and 4 bases from J, with 12 bases between. CDR3 length: 15 residues. CDR1 and CDR2 from the germline V gene are MNHNS and SASEGT. The CDR3 nucleotides read TGTGCCAGCAGTGAAATGGTGGGCAAAAATCAGCCCCAGCATTTT. This translates into CASSEMVGKNQPQHF.

The CDR3 sequence: CASSFNRVRTEAFF. DNA for the CDR3: TGTGCCAGCAGTTTTAACAGGGTAAGGACTGAAGCTTTCTTT. J is TRBJ1-1 and V is TRBV27; D is perhaps TRBD1 (6 bases). CDR3 length: 14 amino acids. Germline V gives CDR1 MNHEY, CDR2 SMNVEV (reference sequence). Trimming pared 3 bases from V and 5 bases from J, leaving 13 bases between.

The gene calls are TRBV7-2 and TRBJ1-1; no definite D call. Germline V gives CDR1 SGHTA, CDR2 FQGNSA. The CDR3 runs to 14 residues. The V and J ends lost 1 base and 4 bases respectively, with 10 bases between them. The CDR3 nucleotides read TGTGCCAGCAGCTTAGGGGGTGGAGGCACTGAAGCTTTCTTT. It yields the protein CASSLGGGGTEAFF. Drawing the rest from reference TRBV7-2 and TRBJ1-1, the complete variable domain is GAGVSQSPSNKVTEKGKDVELRCDPISGHTALYWYRQSLGQGLEFLIYFQGNSAPDKSGLPSDRFSAERTGGSVSTLTIQRTQQEDSAVYLCASSLGGGGTEAFFGQGTRLTVV.

The rearrangement uses TRBV5-4 and TRBJ1-2; a possible D gene is TRBD1 (5 bases). The ends were cut back, 0 bases at V and 4 bases at J, with 7 bases in the middle. Germline lookup yields CDR1 SGHNT and CDR2 YYREEE (reference sequence). The CDR3 sequence is 13 residues long. CDR3 in amino acids: CASSLVGGYGYTF. CDR3 coding DNA: TGTGCCAGCAGCTTGGTTGGGGGCTATGGCTACACCTTC.

This chain connects TRBV9 to TRBJ1-5; TRBD1 matches 9 bases. Germline V gene sequence: CDR1 SGDLS, CDR2 YYNGEE. This CDR3 comprises 15 residues. The ends lost 4 bases at V and 6 bases at J; junction bases unmatched: 8. CDR3 bases: TGTGCCAGCAGCCCCGGACAGGGGAGGACTCAGCCCCAGCATTTT. Translation gives CASSPGQGRTQPQHF. The full variable domain, with the rest looked up from reference TRBV9 and TRBJ1-5, is DSGVTQTPKHLITATGQRVTLRCSPRSGDLSVYWYQQSLDQGLQFLIQYYNGEERAKGNILERFSAQQFPDLHSELNLSSLELGDSALYFCASSPGQGRTQPQHFGDGTRLSIL.

The rearrangement uses TRBV5-4 and TRBJ2-5; D call uncertain. Germline loops: CDR1 SGHNT, CDR2 YYREEE (reference sequence). This CDR3 is built from 13 residues. V gave up 0 bases and J gave up 2 bases, with 5 bases separating them. DNA for the CDR3: TGTGCCAGCAGCTTGGATCGGCAAGAGACCCAGTACTTC. Translation gives CASSLDRQETQYF.

The rearrangement joins TRBV10-3 to TRBJ1-5; D perhaps matches TRBD1 (6 bases). Per germline, CDR1 ENHRY and CDR2 SYGVKD. CDR3 length: 15 residues. The germline V and J ends were trimmed by 3 bases and 7 bases, with 16 bases remaining between them. Here the CDR3 reads CAISDPKQGKQPQHF. In DNA form, the CDR3 reads TGTGCCATCAGTGACCCTAAACAGGGAAAACAGCCCCAGCATTTT.

The rearrangement links TRBV5-4 to TRBJ2-7; D perhaps matches TRBD1 (7 bases). This CDR3 region has 14 residues. V was trimmed by 6 bases and J by 1 base, leaving 14 bases between them. Germline V gene lookup returns CDR1 SGHNT and CDR2 YYREEE (reference sequence). CDR3 residues: CASMRQGGSYEQYF. CDR3 DNA: TGTGCCAGCATGCGGCAGGGGGGATCCTACGAGCAGTACTTC.

This sequence joins TRBV3-1 (or the pseudogene TRBV3-2) and TRBJ1-2; tentatively, D is TRBD1 (5 bases). The V end was cut by 1 base, the J end by 6 bases, with 12 bases between. CDR1 is LGHDT, CDR2 YNNKEL, per germline (reference sequence). CDR3 length: 14 residues. The DNA for the CDR3 is TGTGCCAGCAGCCAAGGAGGCCGGGGGGATGGCTACACCTTC. It yields the protein CASSQGGRGDGYTF.